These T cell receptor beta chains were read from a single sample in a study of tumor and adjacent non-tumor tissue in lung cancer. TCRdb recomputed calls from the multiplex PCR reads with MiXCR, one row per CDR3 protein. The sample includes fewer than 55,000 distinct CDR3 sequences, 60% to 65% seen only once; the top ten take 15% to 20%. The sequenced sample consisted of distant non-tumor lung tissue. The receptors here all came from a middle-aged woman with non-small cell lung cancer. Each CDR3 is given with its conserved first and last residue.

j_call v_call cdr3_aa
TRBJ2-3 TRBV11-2 CGSSQRASPADTQYF
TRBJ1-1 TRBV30 CAWIRNTEAFF
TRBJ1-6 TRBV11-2 CTSDSWGSNSPLHF
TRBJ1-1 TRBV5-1 CANSPGQGKAEAFF
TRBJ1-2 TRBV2 CAAGGGLANYGYTF
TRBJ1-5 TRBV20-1 CSASAVSNQPQHF
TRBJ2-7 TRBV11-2 CASSLPALSHEQYF
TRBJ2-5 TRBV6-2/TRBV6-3 CASSPDRAYQEIQYF
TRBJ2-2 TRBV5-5 CASSLVPHTRELFF
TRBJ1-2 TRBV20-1 CSARAPDSLIYGYTF
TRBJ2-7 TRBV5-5 CASRSGTDSYVQYF
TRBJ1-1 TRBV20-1 CSARDLREVAFF
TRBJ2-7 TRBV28 CATRGQWVHEQYF
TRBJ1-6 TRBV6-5 CASRDRADSPLHF
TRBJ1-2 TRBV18 CASSPGQEVDGYTF
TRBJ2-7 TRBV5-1 CASSLEVAGEQYF
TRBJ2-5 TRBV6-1 CASSYASPETLYF
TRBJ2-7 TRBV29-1 CSGSGGNNAYEQYF
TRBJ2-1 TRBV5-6 CASSLFGVVGQFF
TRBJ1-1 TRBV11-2 CASNSGFEAFF
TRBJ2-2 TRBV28 CASSLWVTDDTGELFF
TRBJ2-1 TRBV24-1 CATSDSPTSGSYNGQFF
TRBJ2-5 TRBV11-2 CASSLGGREAQYF
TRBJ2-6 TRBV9 CASSVAIGSGANVQTF
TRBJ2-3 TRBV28 CATKWVQGTDMQYF
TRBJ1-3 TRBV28 CASSSSTETRGNTIYF
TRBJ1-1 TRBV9 CASSPPSTGAEAFF
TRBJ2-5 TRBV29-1 CSVEHWGQETRYF
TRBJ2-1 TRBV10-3 CVAGVAGGPGERFF
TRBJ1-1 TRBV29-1 CSVAGQGDGAFF
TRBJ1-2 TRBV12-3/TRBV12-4 CVSSFGHPAGYTF
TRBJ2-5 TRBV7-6 CASSSGRFPQETQYF
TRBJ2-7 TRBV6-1 CASRGTGTGDDEQYF
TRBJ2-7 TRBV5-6 CASSLVGLDSYEQYF
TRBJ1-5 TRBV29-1 CSVGERVNQPQHF
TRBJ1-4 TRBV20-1 CSARRGVNEKLFF
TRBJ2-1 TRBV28 CASRSAGGSSYNEQFF
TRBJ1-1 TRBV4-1 CGSSPQQGVNTEAFF
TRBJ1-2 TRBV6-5 CASSYSKAGGYGHAF
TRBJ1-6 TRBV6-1 CTRRARGGYKSPLHF
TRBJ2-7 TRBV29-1 CSAARTSGKRAYEQYF
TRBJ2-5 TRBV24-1 CATSCNQETQYF
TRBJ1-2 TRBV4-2 CVSNQDSGLGGYGYTF